These 9 T cell receptor beta chains came from one sample sequenced in a study of technical replicates of blood from several donors. Some clones are missing from TCRdb's copy, which holds only in-frame ones; the method was immunoSEQ multiplex PCR. The sample shows over 85,000 clones, about 95% of them seen only once. Sequencing input: T cells isolated from PBMCs. Every receptor here comes from a human donor in good health.

This clone was found a few times. The chain recombines TRBV27 with TRBJ1-1; D is possibly TRBD1 (6 bases). V lost 4 bases and J lost 6, with 12 bases in between. This CDR3 spans 13 amino acids. CDR1 and CDR2 from the germline V gene are MNHEY and SMNVEV (reference sequence). The CDR3 nucleotides read TGTGCCAGCAGTTCTAACAGGGTAGCTGAAGCTTTCTTT. Translating gives CASSSNRVAEAFF.

The chain employs TRBV19 and TRBJ2-2; D not certain. The CDR3 is 15 residues long. Germline-derived CDR1 and CDR2 are LNHDA and SQIVND (reference sequence). V was shortened by 5 bases and J by 4 bases, with 14 bases between the two germline ends. This CDR3 reads CASSRSVFLTGELFF. The CDR3 DNA is TGTGCCAGTAGTCGGAGCGTCTTCCTCACCGGGGAGCTGTTTTTT.

The chain is built from TRBV5-1 and TRBJ2-4; 12 bases map to TRBD2. V lost 3 bases, J lost 5 bases, and 6 bases stayed unmatched. CDR3 size: 16 residues. Germline CDR1 reads SGHRS; CDR2 reads YFSETQ. The CDR3 DNA reads as TGCGCCAGCAGCTCGCTAGCGGGAGGGTCCCAAAACATTCAGTACTTC. Translated, it gives CASSSLAGGSQNIQYF.

This chain connects TRBV5-1 to TRBJ2-5, with 11 bases aligning to TRBD2. The CDR3 has 15 amino acids. Germline V gives CDR1 SGHRS, CDR2 YFSETQ. V trimming: 4 bases; J trimming: 2 bases; junction bases outside the gene matches: 4. This CDR3 reads CASSRGLAEQETQYF. The CDR3 region has the DNA TGCGCCAGCAGCCGGGGACTAGCGGAACAAGAGACCCAGTACTTC.

The chain links TRBV7-3 to TRBJ2-7, with 7 bases identical to TRBD2. With V trimmed by 3 bases and J by 7 bases, 0 bases remained unmatched. Germline CDR1 SGHTA, CDR2 FQGTGA. There are 11 residues in the CDR3. The CDR3 DNA reads as TGTGCCAGCAGCTTCGGGAGGGAGCAGTACTTC. This codes for CASSFGREQYF.

The chain carries TRBV28 and TRBJ1-1; D is possibly TRBD1 (6 bases). V was trimmed by 6 bases and J by 4 bases, leaving 12 bases between them. The CDR3 is 13 amino acids. Germline CDR1 and CDR2: MDHEN and SYDVKM. CDR3 in amino acids: CASSPQGGTEAFF. Written as DNA, the CDR3 is TGTGCCAGCAGCCCCCAAGGGGGCACTGAAGCTTTCTTT. Based on the CDR3 plus reference TRBV28 and TRBJ1-1, the full variable domain is DVKVTQSSRYLVKRTGEKVFLECVQDMDHENMFWYRQDPGLGLRLIYFSYDVKMKEKGDIPEGYSVSREKKERFSLILESASTNQTSMYLCASSPQGGTEAFFGQGTRLTVV.

The chain couples TRBV30 to TRBJ2-7; no clear D. The CDR3 is made up of 12 amino acids. V lost 0 bases and J 2 bases, leaving 5 bases between the germline ends. Germline-derived CDR1 and CDR2 are GTSNPN and SVGIG (reference sequence). The CDR3 loop is CAWSVLAYEQYF. The CDR3 DNA follows: TGTGCCTGGAGTGTGCTAGCCTACGAGCAGTACTTC.

CDR3 loop: CASSLEESEQYF. DNA of the CDR3: TGTGCCAGCAGCTTAGAAGAGAGCGAGCAGTACTTC. The chain is built from TRBV7-9 and TRBJ2-7; D gene uncertain. The CDR3 consists of 12 residues. V dropped 1 base and J dropped 6 bases, with 7 bases sitting between them. Germline values: CDR1 SEHNR, CDR2 FQNEAQ (reference sequence).

The rearrangement links TRBV30 to TRBJ1-2, with D hard to call. V was pared by 3 bases and J by 6 bases, with 8 bases between. This CDR3 is 11 amino acids long. Germline CDR1 GTSNPN, CDR2 SVGIG (reference sequence). CDR3 nucleotides: TGTGCCTGGAGGTCTGGAGATGGCTACACCTTC. This translates into CAWRSGDGYTF.